This T cell receptor (beta chain) was sequenced for a study of blood T cell repertoires in COVID-19. At the level of the study: Samples came from the United States, Italy and Spain, spanning acute and convalescent COVID-19. In each case, the material was cDNA or gDNA derived from T cells, B-cell-depleted T cells, or PBMCs.

This clone came up a few times. Original analysis: Amplifying reference gene primers gave estimates of nucleated cell counts. Profiling relied on immunoSEQ multiplex PCR, and the TCRdb table lists in-frame clones only, not all of them. V and J calls and clone size are given by that table; D and trimming were obtained from the DNA. The profile shows about 67,000 clones, about 90% of them singletons. This receptor was obtained from a man aged 45-65 years with active COVID-19. Specimen: peripheral blood.

CDR3 bases: TGCACCAGCAGGCTAGCAACAGATACGCAGTATTTT. This sequence encodes CTSRLATDTQYF. This sequence joins TRBV1 and TRBJ2-3; no check of the table's D call, TRBD2, against the DNA was made. TRBV1 counts as a pseudogene. The CDR3 is made up of 12 amino acids.